This T cell receptor (beta chain) was captured by sequencing in a study of T cells in Graves' hyperthyroidism and ophthalmopathy. Study-level points and caveats: In the analysis, a 13 V-J model separated ophthalmopathy from stable hyperthyroidism.

Hyperthyroidism was newly diagnosed in patients aged 18 to 65 (duration under 2 months). Researchers barred patients who had uncontrolled infection, other autoimmune disease, pregnancy or lactation. Out of over 7.5 ml of fresh peripheral blood came the PBMCs. The germline gives CDR1 LNHNV, CDR2 YYDKDF (reference sequence). The CDR3 runs to 16 residues. The V end lost 0 bases, the J end lost 0 bases, and 10 bases lay between the germline ends. TCR beta CDR3 regions were amplified from RNA. The TCR CDR3 first-round RT-PCR relied on the HTBI primer set. MiXCR was run by TCRdb on the multiplex PCR reads, yielding one entry per CDR3 protein. The profile shows about 480,000 distinct CDR3 sequences, roughly an eighth of them singletons. A note on this clonotype: The antigen is not known.

The source of this sequence is a woman in her late teens or twenties with Graves' hyperthyroidism. Sample: blood. The rearrangement links TRBV15 to TRBJ2-3; D gene uncertain. The CDR3 DNA sequence: TGTGCCACCAGCAGAGATTCAGCTAGAAGCACAGATACGCAGTATTTT. This encodes CATSRDSARSTDTQYF.